The T cell receptor beta chain described here comes from a study of blood T cell repertoires in COVID-19. For the study at large: PBMCs, B-cell-depleted T cells, or T cells were the source of the cDNA or gDNA that made up the material.

The CDR3 length is 12 residues. The V and J ends lost 4 bases and 5 bases respectively, with 8 bases between them. The germline CDR1 and CDR2 sequences are SGHDN and FVKESK. Authors' data handling: The authors estimated nucleated cell counts from reference gene primer amplification. Data came from immunoSEQ multiplex PCR; TCRdb stores just in-frame clones and leaves some out. V, J and clone size derive from that table, while D and trimming were established from the DNA sequence. The sample has around 290,000 clones; 80% to 90% are singletons. The gene calls are TRBV14 and TRBJ1-1; D is possibly TRBD1 (5 bases). This sequence was found in a woman in her 70s with COVID-19, enrolled during active disease. Material: peripheral blood. CDR3 amino acids: CASSLGVTEAFF. In DNA, the CDR3 is TGTGCCAGCAGCCTAGGGGTGACTGAAGCTTTCTTT. Looking up the rest from reference TRBV14 and TRBJ1-1 gives the full variable domain: EAGVTQFPSHSVIEKGQTVTLRCDPISGHDNLYWYRRVMGKEIKFLLHFVKESKQDESGMPNNRFLAERTGGTYSTLKVQPAELEDSGVYFCASSLGVTEAFFGQGTRLTVV.